Below, 2 T cell receptor beta chains from the same sample are listed, as sequenced in a study of tumor-infiltrating lymphocytes in primary liver carcinoma. Blood RNA originated from unsorted whole blood, with germline DNA additionally extracted. Researchers generated TCR beta cDNA from about 450 ng of total RNA, relying on a constant-region primer. Investigators got TCR beta libraries out of three nested multiplex PCR rounds, done with slightly modified ARM-PCR. The study ran its first two PCR rounds for 9 to 10 cycles each, using TRBV1-TRBV30 forward primers and a C-beta reverse primer. TCRdb used MiXCR to reprocess the multiplex PCR reads, holding one entry per CDR3 protein. The sample holds approximately 340,000 distinct CDR3 sequences; roughly two thirds are singletons and the top ten take about 6.5%. Sequenced material: peripheral blood. The receptors stem from a man in his forties with primary liver carcinoma and hepatitis B virus infection.

The CDR3 coding sequence is TGTGCCAGCAGCCCAACAGTGAACGAGCAGTACTTC. As protein: CASSPTVNEQYF. The chain links TRBV5-6 to TRBJ2-7; D is ambiguous. Trimming removed 4 bases at V and 5 bases at J, with 10 bases between. Germline V lookup: CDR1 SGHDT, CDR2 YYEEEE. The CDR3 runs to 12 residues. Full variable domain (outside the CDR3, taken from reference TRBV5-6 and TRBJ2-7): DAGVTQSPTHLIKTRGQQVTLRCSPKSGHDTVSWYQQALGQGPQFIFQYYEEEERQRGNFPDRFSGHQFPNYSSELNVNALLLGDSALYLCASSPTVNEQYFGPGTRLTVT.

For this clonotype: Lacking the conserved final phenylalanine or tryptophan, this CDR3 likely reflects a read error. The chain combines TRBV11-2 with TRBJ2-2; 10 nucleotides agree with TRBD2. CDR1 is SGHAT, CDR2 FQNNGV, per germline. V lost 4 bases to trimming and J lost 1 base; unmatched junction nucleotides: 12. This CDR3 is built from 19 residues. The CDR3 DNA is TGTGCCAGCAGCTATCTCCACAGCGGGAGGGCCGGGAACACCGGGGAGCTGTTTCTT. It codes for CASSYLHSGRAGNTGELFL.